These T cell receptor beta chains were read from a single sample in a study of blood T cells in healthy people across ages. TCRdb processed the 5' RACE reads anew with MiXCR; each CDR3 protein has one entry. Of 1.8 million or so distinct CDR3 sequences in the sample, about two fifths were seen once. The specimen was blood. The receptors come from a human donor in good health. Both conserved end residues are part of each CDR3. The D gene is left open where the match is weak. Clone size is not always given. Where it is, it says once, few, many or a class for expanded clones.

>TRBV10-3|TRBJ2-6|-|few
TGTGCCGTAACAGGGTCCCCCGGGGCCAACGTCCTGACTTTC
CAVTGSPGANVLTF
>TRBV5-1|TRBJ2-7|TRBD1|many
TGCGCCAGCAGAGGACAGGCAAGCTCCTACGAGCAGTACTTC
CASRGQASSYEQYF
>TRBV2|TRBJ2-7|-|-
TGTGCCAGCAGTGAGATGCAGGGGTTCACCTACGAGCAGTACTTC
CASSEMQGFTYEQYF
>TRBV20-1|TRBJ1-5|TRBD1|many
TGCAGTGCTAGTGGTGGGTTGGTCAGGGCAGGGGGAGGCCAGCCCCAGCATTTT
CSASGGLVRAGGGQPQHF
>TRBV27|TRBJ2-5|TRBD2|-
TGTGCCGGCAGTTTGCGCCCGCTAGCGGGAGAGACCCAGTACTTC
CAGSLRPLAGETQYF
>TRBV2|TRBJ1-1|TRBD1|-
TGTGCCAGCAGGGCAGGGGGGATGAACACTGAAGCTTTCTTT
CASRAGGMNTEAFF
>TRBV7-3|TRBJ2-5|-|-
TGTGCCAGCAGCTCCACCTCTTACGGGACTACCCAGTACTTC
CASSSTSYGTTQYF
>TRBV19|TRBJ2-1|-|-
TGTGCCAGTAGTATAGATCGCGAGAAATACAATGAGCAGTTCTTC
CASSIDREKYNEQFF
>TRBV5-1|TRBJ2-7|TRBD2|many
TGTGCCAGCAGTCTAGCGGGGGCCACCTACGAGCAGTACTTC
CASSLAGATYEQYF
>TRBV5-1|TRBJ1-1|-|-
TGCGCCAGCAGCTTGGAGTTTCGGGGCACGGCGCTCGACACTGAAGCTTTCTTT
CASSLEFRGTALDTEAFF